Sequencing of this T cell receptor beta chain was carried out in a study of shared clonotypes between healthy human individuals. As for the study in general: CD4 naive cells filled three plates per donor, CD4 memory three, CD8 naive two and CD8 memory one. Broader study findings: Researchers sampled only blood; tissue repertoires likely differ. Roughly 5.3% of naive CD4 clonotypes were common to a handful of donors.

Comments on this clone: No antigen is known for it.

The protocol was immunoSEQ multiplex PCR, while the TCRdb copy is restricted to in-frame clones and leaves out a portion. The table includes approximately 2.3 million clones, about 92% detected once. This CDR3 is built from 15 residues. Trimming removed 3 bases from V and 1 base from J, with 11 bases in between. Per the germline V gene, CDR1 is LNHDA and CDR2 is SQIVND (reference sequence). Sequencing was done on a sample of naive CD4+ T cells from PBMCs. Subset indicated: CD45RA+ positively selected. This TCR derives from a young man in good health. Some clones in this sample may be carry-over from other donors' samples. The chain joins TRBV19 to TRBJ2-3; D is unclear. The CDR3 DNA reads as TGTGCCAGTAGTATTAGTAGATACGGCACAGATACGCAGTATTTT. This encodes CASSISRYGTDTQYF.